This T cell receptor beta chain was retrieved from a study of persistence of HIV-infected CD4 T cells. The stimulus was an HIV-1 Gag 15-mer peptide pool, 0.8 to 1 ug/peptide/mL. CD4+ T cells upregulating both CD40 ligand and CD69 were sorted as responding cells. The J segment lost 6 bases and the V segment lost 4 bases, leaving 15 bases of the junction unmatched. This CDR3 spans 17 amino acids. CDR1 and CDR2 from the germline V gene are LNHDA and SQIVND (reference sequence). With regard to this clone: What it recognizes is unknown.

Sequencing used immunoSEQ version 4 in survey mode. Only in-frame clones appear in the TCRdb table, and some are missing; sequencing was by immunoSEQ multiplex PCR. The sample records tens of thousands of clones, 70% being singletons. General study findings and limits: CMV- and Gag-responding cells had lower TCRbeta richness than CD3/CD28-responding cells.

This receptor was identified in an adult man with HIV who was CMV-seropositive. The sample consisted of CD4+ T cells sorted from PBMCs after roughly 18-hour stimulation, taken from a patient who received antiretroviral therapy. The J gene is TRBJ1-5, the V gene TRBV19; TRBD1 agrees at 7 bases. In DNA form, the CDR3 reads TGTGCCAGTAGTACCCCCAACAAAGGGGGCCTCGGTCAGCCCCAGCATTTT. Its protein product is CASSTPNKGGLGQPQHF.